The rows below give T cell receptor beta chains drawn from one sample of a study of shared clonotypes between healthy human individuals. Some clones are missing from TCRdb's copy, which holds only in-frame ones; the method was immunoSEQ multiplex PCR. This sample carries fewer than 850,000 clones, approximately 75% of them seen once, and the ten largest clones take around 2%. The sample was memory CD4+ T cells sorted from blood. Every receptor here comes from a woman in her twenties or thirties in good health. Each CDR3 is given without its conserved first and last residue. Each record gives: V gene, J gene, clone size, CDR3 length, CDR3 protein. Expanded clones are given a class, and other clones once, few, many or no size at all.

>TRBV7-9|TRBJ2-7|-|13
ASSGAGSSQGEQY
>TRBV11-2|TRBJ1-1|-|14
ASSLRRDSMNTEAF
>TRBV18|TRBJ1-1|-|11
ASSLALNTEAF
>TRBV19|TRBJ2-2|-|12
ASSVLQGIGELF
>TRBV18|TRBJ1-1|-|12
ASSPSGANTEAF
>TRBV6-5|TRBJ2-5|once|13
ASRSWTNHKETQY
>TRBV29-1|TRBJ2-1|few|12
SVSVSGVSNEQF
>TRBV14|TRBJ1-1|many|11
ASSQLSNTEAF
>TRBV18|TRBJ2-7|-|13
ASSRNPDSTYEQY
>TRBV18|TRBJ2-4|-|15
ASSPPDPDLGKNIQY
>TRBV11-3|TRBJ2-3|-|11
ASSGGYTDTQY
>TRBV28|TRBJ1-4|few|12
ASRGARAGEKLF
>TRBV15|TRBJ2-7|-|14
ATSKMGLAGGYEQY
>TRBV7-7|TRBJ2-2|once|13
ASSVERENTGELF
>TRBV5-6|TRBJ1-2|-|12
ASSFFGTGNGYT
>TRBV28|TRBJ1-1|-|10
ASSLQGTEAF
>TRBV5-4|TRBJ2-1|-|11
ASSLFGANEQF
>TRBV21-1|TRBJ2-7|few|11
ASSNRDTYEQY
>TRBV2|TRBJ1-5|-|11
ASSERSNQPQH
>TRBV10-3|TRBJ1-5|-|10
ASSWGEQPQH
>TRBV19|TRBJ1-1|-|13
ASRPRYAGDTEAF
>TRBV15|TRBJ2-5|-|12
ATSRGGSYETQY
>TRBV28|TRBJ1-3|-|12
ASSMAHSGNTIY
>TRBV11-2|TRBJ2-1|-|13
ASSSTGTPFNEQF
>TRBV7-9|TRBJ1-2|-|12
ASRQEGGPYGYT
>TRBV12-1|TRBJ1-2|-|13
ASSSSDGDNYGYT
>TRBV18|TRBJ2-1|-|13
ASSPETSGRARQF
>TRBV4-2|TRBJ1-2|-|15
ASSQDIMTVYLSGYT
>TRBV6-5|-|once|13
ASSYRTGGFYEQY
>TRBV27|TRBJ2-7|-|15
ASRPPVAGGLIYEQY
>TRBV5-1|TRBJ1-2|-|13
ASSLADTANYGYT
>TRBV28|TRBJ2-7|few|13
ASSHNRGQAYEQY
>TRBV7-9|TRBJ1-4|-|14
ASSELTGEVNEKLF
>TRBV6-5|TRBJ2-5|-|13
ASSYSGLRAETQY
>TRBV18|TRBJ2-7|-|11
ASSATGAYEQY
>TRBV29-1|TRBJ2-3|-|14
SVESRRALSTDTQY
>TRBV10-3|TRBJ2-7|-|13
AISDKASGRNEQY
>TRBV5-1|TRBJ2-1|-|12
ASSLRPPYNEQF
>TRBV5-1|TRBJ2-1|-|13
ASGRDGSSYNEQF
>TRBV6-1|TRBJ1-4|-|12
ASRVVRGGEKLF
>TRBV28|TRBJ2-2|few|13
ASSSGGRETGELF
>TRBV29-1|TRBJ1-3|-|10
SVAATGNTIY
>TRBV15|TRBJ2-5|once|11
ATSLDRGGTQY
>TRBV9|TRBJ2-7|-|13
ASSPRQGVSYEQY
>TRBV5-5|TRBJ2-7|-|13
ASSKQALADYEQY
>TRBV4-1|TRBJ2-1|-|10
ASSQDLGEQF
>TRBV28|TRBJ2-3|-|15
ASSSQISGRILDTQY
>TRBV28|TRBJ1-4|-|13
ASSLDTTTNEKLF
>TRBV6-1|TRBJ2-7|-|17
ASSVSRWVVAGLSYEQY
>TRBV9|TRBJ1-4|-|11
ASSVMGSGKLF
>TRBV28|TRBJ1-1|-|10
ASSSQNTEAF
>TRBV5-1|TRBJ1-1|-|12
ASSPSRVNTEAF
>TRBV2|TRBJ2-2|-|14
ASSAEQSVNTGELF
>TRBV5-1|TRBJ2-5|-|12
ASSVGTGAGTQY
>TRBV18|TRBJ1-4|-|12
ASSPGQPSEKLF
>TRBV7-9|TRBJ2-3|once|16
ASSSGLAAGDVADTQY
>TRBV14|TRBJ2-4|-|13
ASSTSGTAKNIQY
>TRBV25-1|TRBJ2-7|-|14
ASSDRGGTGSYEQY